The 21 T cell receptor beta chains presented below share a single source sample, sequenced in a study of OX40 agonist ivuxolimab in advanced cancers. The method was immunoSEQ multiplex PCR; TCRdb's version includes in-frame clones alone and lacks a portion of them. The repertoire includes 45,000 to 65,000 clones, around nine tenths of them detected once, and around 3.3% sits in the top ten. This sample comprised CD4+ or CD8+ T cells sorted from blood, obtained in a trial of the OX40 agonist ivuxolimab. These receptors originate from an adult with an advanced solid tumor such as melanoma, head and neck, liver or kidney cancer.

The chain couples TRBV28 to TRBJ1-5; D is uncertain. This CDR3 is built from 15 residues. V dropped 10 bases and J dropped 6 bases, with 22 bases sitting between them. Germline CDR1 and CDR2: MDHEN and SYDVKM. The CDR3 region has the DNA TGTGCCACCACTGAGGGAGGGCCTTCTGGTCAGCCCCAGCATTTT. Translated, it gives CATTEGGPSGQPQHF.

The chain uses TRBV6-4 and TRBJ2-2, with 8 bases aligning to TRBD2. The CDR3 totals 17 residues. Germline-derived CDR1 and CDR2 are MRHNA and SNTAGT. Trimming at V came to 5 bases and at J to 1 base, leaving 9 bases not matched to a gene. The CDR3 coding sequence is TGTGCCAGCAGTACCGGGAGTAGCGGGATGAACACCGGGGAGCTGTTTTTT. Translation: CASSTGSSGMNTGELFF.

In DNA, the CDR3 is TGTGCCAGCAGCCCCGGACATCCAGCCTACGAGCAGTACTTC. It codes for CASSPGHPAYEQYF. The rearrangement joins TRBV11-2 to TRBJ2-7; possibly TRBD1 for D (5 bases). V lost 5 bases and J lost 2, with 13 bases in between. CDR1 and CDR2 from the germline V gene are SGHAT and FQNNGV. The CDR3 has 14 residues.

The CDR3 bases are TGTGCCATCAGTGCTCCCTTGGGACGTAGCACAGATACGCAGTATTTT. Its translation: CAISAPLGRSTDTQYF. The rearrangement links TRBV10-3 to TRBJ2-3; D possibly uses TRBD1 or TRBD2 (5 bases each). The CDR3 totals 16 residues. V shed 4 bases and J shed 0 bases, with 14 bases lying between them. The germline CDR1 and CDR2 sequences are ENHRY and SYGVKD.

The gene calls are TRBV5-1 and TRBJ2-3, with TRBD2 as a possible D gene (6 bases). V gave up 4 bases and J gave up 0 bases, with 12 bases separating them. CDR1 is SGHRS, CDR2 YFSETQ, per germline. The CDR3 sequence is 15 residues long. The CDR3 nucleotides read TGCGCCAGCAGCCTCGAACTAGCTAGCACAGATACGCAGTATTTT. This sequence encodes CASSLELASTDTQYF.

The rearrangement links TRBV6-6 to TRBJ1-5; 7 bases agree with TRBD1. The CDR3 sequence is 13 residues long. Losses at the gene ends were 6 bases for V and 7 bases for J; bases not matched to a gene: 6. In germline, CDR1 is MNHNY, CDR2 SVGAGI (reference sequence). Here the CDR3 DNA reads TGTGCCAGCAGAGGGGACAGACTACAGCCCCAGCATTTT. As protein: CASRGDRLQPQHF.

The chain recombines TRBV7-2 with TRBJ1-3; D not certain. From germline, CDR1 is SGHTA and CDR2 FQGNSA. V was shortened by 5 bases and J by 2 bases, with 4 bases between the two germline ends. The CDR3 covers 12 residues. CDR3 DNA: TGTGCCAGCAGCCCGACTGGAAACACCATATATTTT. Translating gives CASSPTGNTIYF.

This clone rates as medium-sized. The chain recombines TRBV10-3 with TRBJ2-7; D is possibly TRBD2 (6 bases). Germline-derived CDR1 and CDR2 are ENHRY and SYGVKD. The CDR3 is 14 residues long. The V and J ends lost 5 bases and 6 bases respectively, with 17 bases between them. For the CDR3, the DNA is TGTGCCATCAGTCCCCGGGAGTCCCCCTCCGAGCAGTACTTC. It encodes CAISPRESPSEQYF.

This chain connects TRBV2 to TRBJ2-5; TRBD1 is a possible D gene (6 bases). Germline CDR1 reads SNHLY; CDR2 reads FYNNEI. V gave up 7 bases and J gave up 1 base, with 13 bases separating them. The CDR3 extends over 14 amino acids. The CDR3 DNA reads TGTGCCAGCAATACACAGGGCCGCCAAGAGACCCAGTACTTC. As protein: CASNTQGRQETQYF.

There are a few counts of this clone. CDR3 sequence (DNA): TGTGCCAGCAGCCCCCAGGTTATCGGTGAAAAACTGTTTTTT. Translating it yields CASSPQVIGEKLFF. The genes are TRBV14 and TRBJ1-4; D is unclear. From germline, CDR1 is SGHDN and CDR2 FVKESK. V was pared by 4 bases and J by 7 bases, with 13 bases between. This CDR3 is built from 14 residues.

DNA of the CDR3: TGTGCCAGCAGAGGATTGGACCGTACCCAGGACACCATATATTTT. Translated, it gives CASRGLDRTQDTIYF. The chain has TRBV6-5 and TRBJ1-3; D is uncertain. The CDR3 sequence is 15 residues long. The V end lost 6 bases, the J end lost 8 bases, and 20 bases lay between the germline ends. Germline CDR1 is MNHEY and CDR2 is SVGAGI.

The V gene is TRBV5-6, the J gene TRBJ2-1, with no clear D. CDR3 length equals 13 residues. CDR1 and CDR2 (germline): SGHDT, YYEEEE. V shed 0 bases and J shed 3 bases, with 4 bases lying between them. In DNA, the CDR3 is TGTGCCAGCAGCTTGGACGGCTACAATGAGCAGTTCTTC. Protein sequence: CASSLDGYNEQFF.

The V call is TRBV19, the J call TRBJ2-5; either TRBD1 or TRBD2 may supply D (5 bases each). CDR1 is LNHDA, CDR2 SQIVND, per germline (reference sequence). The V end was cut by 3 bases, the J end by 4 bases, with 15 bases between. The CDR3 totals 15 residues. The CDR3 loop is CASSILSAGTETQYF. The CDR3 DNA sequence: TGTGCCAGTAGTATTTTAAGTGCAGGGACAGAGACCCAGTACTTC.

The V gene is TRBV10-1, the J gene TRBJ2-1, with D uncertain. Trimming left V 5 bases short and J 0 bases short, with 14 bases between. The CDR3 sequence is 16 residues long. The V gene's germline CDR1 is WNHNN and CDR2 SYGVQD (reference sequence). CDR3 nucleotide sequence: TGCGCCAGCAGTACTTCTGACCGCTTCTCCTACAATGAGCAGTTCTTC. This sequence encodes CASSTSDRFSYNEQFF.

The V gene is TRBV28, the J gene TRBJ2-4; D is uncertain. The CDR3 is 13 residues long. V lost 8 bases and J 0 bases, leaving 8 bases between the germline ends. Per germline, CDR1 MDHEN and CDR2 SYDVKM. Here the CDR3 reads CASLTLAKNIQYF. The CDR3 nucleotides read TGTGCCAGCTTAACACTAGCCAAAAACATTCAGTACTTC.

V gene TRBV30 combines with J gene TRBJ1-1, with a weak D call TRBD1 (5 bases). Germline CDR1 GTSNPN, CDR2 SVGIG (reference sequence). V was shortened by 7 bases and J by 4 bases, with 10 bases between the two germline ends. This CDR3 is 11 amino acids long. The CDR3 loop is CASMGGTEAFF. Here the CDR3 DNA reads TGTGCCTCGATGGGGGGCACTGAAGCTTTCTTT.

This chain links TRBV25-1 with TRBJ2-5, with 7 nucleotides matching TRBD2. The CDR3 has 16 residues. The V segment lost 4 bases and the J segment 1 base; nucleotides outside the gene matches: 9. Germline assignment: CDR1 MGHDK and CDR2 SYGVNS. CDR3 coding DNA: TGTGCCAGCAGTGCCTTAGTAACTAGCGCCCAAGAGACCCAGTACTTC. This translates into CASSALVTSAQETQYF. Combining the CDR3 with reference TRBV25-1 and TRBJ2-5 gives the whole variable domain EADIYQTPRYLVIGTGKKITLECSQTMGHDKMYWYQQDPGMELHLIHYSYGVNSTEKGDLSSESTVSRIRTEHFPLTLESARPSHTSQYLCASSALVTSAQETQYFGPGTRLLVL.

The sample holds a few counts of this clone. The chain combines TRBV9 with TRBJ2-6; no reliable D call. V was clipped by 0 bases and J by 4 bases, with 8 bases between them. The CDR3 runs 15 residues. Germline assignment: CDR1 SGDLS and CDR2 YYNGEE. Here the CDR3 DNA reads TGTGCCAGCAGCGTAGAATTGTTAGGGGCCAACGTCCTGACTTTC. Residues: CASSVELLGANVLTF.

The rearrangement uses TRBV7-6 and TRBJ1-6, with unresolved D. There are 17 residues in the CDR3. V lost 0 bases and J 0 bases, leaving 9 bases between the germline ends. Germline CDR1 SGHVS, CDR2 FNYEAQ. DNA of the CDR3: TGTGCCAGCAGCTTAGCTAGGGTCTCCTCCTATAATTCACCCCTCCACTTT. Translated, it gives CASSLARVSSYNSPLHF.

This chain links TRBV7-9 with TRBJ1-5; tentatively, D is TRBD1 (5 bases). Germline V gene lookup returns CDR1 SEHNR and CDR2 FQNEAQ (reference sequence). This CDR3 contains 12 residues. V was cut by 3 bases and J by 9 bases, with 9 bases left in between. The CDR3 reads CASSFDGGPQHF. The CDR3 DNA reads as TGTGCCAGCAGCTTTGACGGGGGGCCCCAGCATTTT. Drawing the rest from reference TRBV7-9 and TRBJ1-5, the complete variable domain is DTGVSQNPRHKITKRGQNVTFRCDPISEHNRLYWYRQTLGQGPEFLTYFQNEAQLEKSRLLSDRFSAERPKGSFSTLEIQRTEQGDSAMYLCASSFDGGPQHFGDGTRLSIL.

The chain recombines TRBV6-1 with TRBJ1-5; D is unclear. CDR3 length equals 12 residues. V gave up 3 bases and J gave up 7 bases, with 7 bases separating them. The germline V gene has CDR1 MNHNS and CDR2 SASEGT. The CDR3 here is CASSDHRQPQHF. The CDR3 DNA follows: TGTGCCAGCAGTGATCATCGCCAGCCCCAGCATTTT.